The entry that follows covers one TCR beta chain sequence. This clonotype has more than one count but fewer than ten. Its antigen remains unidentified. Within one base of it there is no much larger clone, and no base qualities were kept. PBMCs were isolated by Ficoll-Paque density gradient centrifugation. The sample belongs to a study of T-cell memory formation after mild COVID-19 (dated by TCRdb to 2020 to 2023). Regarding the complete study: TCR sequence clusters from the two donors were found to be largely donor specific. The cohort comprised two young, previously healthy adult volunteers, one female and one male. In a couple of donors, T-cell clones that expanded and contracted after mild COVID-19 were followed by sequencing TCRalpha and TCRbeta repertoires longitudinally.

Sequenced on an Illumina NovaSeq 6000. TCRalpha and TCRbeta cDNA libraries were constructed by 5'RACE with constant-segment primers, with sample barcodes and unique molecular identifiers being introduced. RNA was extracted from every sample with Trizol reagent. The libraries were amplified in two PCR steps, and the second step added a second sample barcode and Illumina TruSeq adapters. Libraries were sequenced on an Illumina NovaSeq with 2 x 150 bp paired-end reads. The authors processed their data as follows. Demultiplexing of reads and collapsing into UMI-guided consensus sequences were performed with migec v1.2.7. Using mixcr v2.1.11, the UMI consensuses were aligned to TRA and TRB V and J templates and assembled into clonotypes. A clonotype was counted as expanded or contracted only when both edgeR and NoisET called the clonotype significant, with the noise models trained on biological replicates. For edgeR calls, the thresholds were a false discovery rate-adjusted p below 0.01 and a log2 fold-change of 1. PCA with hierarchical clustering of max-normalized trajectories of the 1000 most abundant clonotypes was used as exploratory dynamics analysis. Separately sequenced CD4+ and CD8+ repertoires were used to assign the CD4 or CD8 phenotype of responding clones. Using fastp at Q25 and MiXCR, TCRdb reprocessed the public reads and kept productive beta chains. Rows merge per CDR3 protein into single entries with the most common DNA and genes. In this record, the V and J calls reflect TCRdb's handling and not the investigators' own analysis. This sample is represented by 300,000 to 400,000 distinct CDR3 sequences; roughly 15% of them were singletons. The ten top clones hold more than 20% of the sample.

Here is what the overall study found, with its caveats: SARS-CoV-2 specificity of the second-wave clones peaking on day 37 was not confirmed. Clones contracting from day 15 to 85 had balanced CD4/CD8 phenotypes, while a second wave expanding from day 15 to 37 was biased towards CD4+. Some responding clones were detected in pre-infection memory, suggesting pre-existing cross-reactive memory T cells joined the SARS-CoV-2 response. Only a couple of mild cases were covered by the study, and larger cohorts that include severe cases with pre-infection samples were considered necessary. Contracting CD4+ clones turned up mainly in the CM and EM memory subsets, whereas EMRA was where CD8+ clones were enriched.

Sequences were obtained from PBMCs or a T cell subset sorted from them (not recorded which). The origin of this receptor is a man between 18 and 35 years old who had mild COVID-19 (a few samples of this study predate the infection). The sample titles of this study are shuffled in the database, so cell type and time point are left out; the donor was told from shared clones.

At the DNA level, the sequence is TGTGCCAGCAGTTCACCGACCACGGGACAACGGCTCGGTGGGGCACCCCTCCACTTT. Protein translation: CASSSPTTGQRLGGAPLHF. The rearranged segments are TRBV6-5 and TRBJ1-6; the D gene is perhaps TRBD1, on 6 matching bases. The germline V gene encodes CDR1 MNHEY and CDR2 SVGAGI. Trimming takes 4 bases from V and 11 bases from J, and the germline ends sit 30 bases apart. Counted from cysteine to phenylalanine, this CDR3 has 19 amino acids. The read is trimmed to its CDR3 DNA, 57 bases read in frame from base 1.